The 20 T cell receptor beta chains presented below share a single source sample, sequenced in a study of beta chain features in type 1 diabetes. Study findings and constraints: Moderate yet significant TCRB CDR3 shortening was seen in Type 1 diabetes patients in all four CD4+ subsets.

The investigators reverse transcribed all of the isolated RNA, so they sequenced expressed TCRB transcripts. Clones were read by immunoSEQ multiplex PCR, and TCRdb kept only the in-frame ones, dropping some. The table includes 300,000 to 400,000 clones, roughly 9.8% detected once. These receptors' targets are unknown. The source material was central memory CD4+ T cells from blood. Every receptor here comes from a man in his thirties or forties with type 1 diabetes.

The V and J genes are TRBV7-2 and TRBJ2-7; D gene ambiguous. The V gene's germline CDR1 is SGHTA and CDR2 FQGNSA. This CDR3 is built from 13 residues. V was pared by 1 base and J by 3 bases, with 7 bases between. The DNA for the CDR3 is TGTGCCAGCAGCTTAGAACCGTTCTACGAGCAGTACTTC. It yields the protein CASSLEPFYEQYF.

This clone was seen a few times. V usage is TRBV28 and J usage is TRBJ1-1; D possibly corresponds to TRBD1 (5 bases). Trimming cost V 8 bases and J 4 bases, with 8 bases left between them. The CDR3 runs to 11 residues. Germline-derived CDR1 and CDR2 are MDHEN and SYDVKM. The CDR3 spells CASDGGTEAFF. CDR3 coding DNA: TGTGCCAGCGACGGGGGCACTGAAGCTTTCTTT. The whole variable domain, filled in from reference TRBV28 and TRBJ1-1, reads DVKVTQSSRYLVKRTGEKVFLECVQDMDHENMFWYRQDPGLGLRLIYFSYDVKMKEKGDIPEGYSVSREKKERFSLILESASTNQTSMYLCASDGGTEAFFGQGTRLTVV.

CDR3 loop: CASRKQGGTEAFF. As DNA, the CDR3 is TGTGCCAGCAGGAAACAAGGAGGGACTGAAGCTTTCTTT. The chain uses TRBV28 and TRBJ1-1; no clear D. The germline V gene encodes CDR1 MDHEN and CDR2 SYDVKM. Between the trimmed V and J ends, which lost 6 bases and 5 bases, there was a span of 13 bases. The CDR3 contains 13 residues. The full variable domain, rest sourced from reference TRBV28 and TRBJ1-1, is DVKVTQSSRYLVKRTGEKVFLECVQDMDHENMFWYRQDPGLGLRLIYFSYDVKMKEKGDIPEGYSVSREKKERFSLILESASTNQTSMYLCASRKQGGTEAFFGQGTRLTVV.

This chain joins TRBV11-2 and TRBJ2-1, with D unresolved. This CDR3 contains 12 residues. In germline, CDR1 is SGHAT, CDR2 FQNNGV. V gave up 0 bases and J gave up 9 bases, with 6 bases separating them. In nucleotides, the CDR3 is TGTGCCAGCAGCTTAGATGAAAGTGAGCAGTTCTTC. Translated: CASSLDESEQFF.

This clone has a handful of counts. The chain has TRBV19 and TRBJ2-7; 10 bases line up with TRBD1. Trimming removed 5 bases from V and 3 bases from J; junction bases left unmatched: 13. CDR3 length: 17 amino acids. CDR1 is LNHDA, CDR2 SQIVND, per germline (reference sequence). The CDR3 DNA is TGTGCCAGTAGTTTGCGCCTTGGGACAGGGGAATTCTACGAGCAGTACTTC. Residues: CASSLRLGTGEFYEQYF.

This clone was counted a few times. The chain recombines TRBV7-2 with TRBJ2-3; TRBD1 agrees at 9 bases. This CDR3 contains 14 residues. J was trimmed by 4 bases and V by 5 bases; bases with no gene match: 4. CDR1 is SGHTA and CDR2 is FQGNSA in the germline V gene. CDR3 nucleotide sequence: TGTGCCAGCAGCCTTAGACAGGGGGCAGATACGCAGTATTTT. Translating it yields CASSLRQGADTQYF.

The CDR3 spells CASSDRRQGQETQYF. The CDR3 DNA follows: TGCGCCAGCAGTGATCGTAGACAGGGGCAGGAGACCCAGTACTTC. The V gene is TRBV10-1, the J gene TRBJ2-5; TRBD1 agrees at 8 bases. Germline assignment: CDR1 WNHNN and CDR2 SYGVQD (reference sequence). The CDR3 loop spans 15 amino acids. Unmatched junction bases numbered 8, after V lost 3 bases and J lost 5 bases.

This clone has just a few counts. V is TRBV28 and J is TRBJ2-5; D is unresolved. The J call is in doubt because the DNA end fits TRBJ2-7 better. Germline values: CDR1 MDHEN, CDR2 SYDVKM. The CDR3 runs 14 residues. The CDR3 bases are TGTGCCAGCATAAAAGCGCTAGGGATCTACGAGCAGTACTTC. It translates to CASIKALGIYEQYF.

This clone showed up many times. V usage is TRBV28 and J usage is TRBJ1-5, with D uncertain. This CDR3 is 12 amino acids long. The V gene lost 5 bases and the J gene lost 6 bases, with 8 bases spanning the gap. CDR1 and CDR2 (germline): MDHEN, SYDVKM. In nucleotides, the CDR3 is TGTGCCAGCAGTCCCCTCGTTCAGCCCCAGCATTTT. Translated: CASSPLVQPQHF.

The chain recombines TRBV5-1 with TRBJ2-3, with D unresolved. V shed 3 bases and J shed 2 bases, with 4 bases lying between them. CDR1 SGHRS and CDR2 YFSETQ come from the germline V gene. CDR3 length: 12 amino acids. Here the CDR3 reads CASSSDTDTQYF. The CDR3 DNA reads as TGCGCCAGCAGCTCGGACACAGATACGCAGTATTTT.

The chain joins TRBV27 to TRBJ2-7, with TRBD2 matching 8 bases. The trim removed 2 bases at V and 2 bases at J, leaving 11 bases unmatched. Germline V gives CDR1 MNHEY, CDR2 SMNVEV (reference sequence). The CDR3 runs to 17 residues. The DNA of the CDR3 is TGTGCCAGCAGTTTAAGGTGGACTAGCCCCTTTGCCTACGAGCAGTACTTC. It codes for CASSLRWTSPFAYEQYF.

This clone has more than one count but fewer than ten. Different DNA sequences within this sample yield the same CDR3. The CDR3 loop is CASSFSGASTDTQYF. CDR3 coding DNA: TGCGCCAGCAGCTTTAGCGGGGCTAGCACAGATACGCAGTATTTT. The chain has TRBV5-1 and TRBJ2-3; 8 nucleotides agree with TRBD2. The germline V gene has CDR1 SGHRS and CDR2 YFSETQ. V dropped 2 bases and J dropped 0; count of bases not matched to a gene: 2. This CDR3 spans 15 amino acids.

This clone was observed a few times. The J gene is TRBJ1-5, the V gene TRBV7-2; D remains ambiguous. Germline V CDR1 and CDR2: SGHTA, FQGNSA. V lost 4 bases and J lost 7, with 8 bases in between. This CDR3 contains 12 residues. The CDR3 region has the DNA TGTGCCAGCAGCTCAACGCGGCAGCCCCAGCATTTT. Translating gives CASSSTRQPQHF.

This clone has only a few counts. The chain uses TRBV12-5 and TRBJ1-1, with D unclear. Germline V CDR1 and CDR2: LGHNT, FRNRAP. This CDR3 is 13 amino acids long. Trimming left V 1 base short and J 1 base short, with 4 bases between. CDR3 sequence (DNA): TGTGCTAGTGGTTTGGAAGAGAACACTGAAGCTTTCTTT. Its translation: CASGLEENTEAFF.

This clone occurred a few times. The chain is built from TRBV12-2 and TRBJ2-2; the D call in the table, TRBD2, was not verified against the DNA. TRBV12-2 is termed a pseudogene. This CDR3 region has 17 residues. This CDR3 is CARRLVCGGRAPGELFF. CDR3 coding DNA: TGTGCAAGGCGCTTAGTGTGCGGCGGGAGGGCCCCCGGGGAGCTGTTTTTT.

There are a few counts of this clone. This rearrangement joins TRBV5-1 to TRBJ1-1; tentative D call: TRBD1 (6 bases). This CDR3 spans 13 amino acids. The V gene's germline CDR1 is SGHRS and CDR2 YFSETQ. The germline V and J ends were trimmed by 2 bases and 4 bases, with 9 bases remaining between them. In DNA form, the CDR3 reads TGCGCCAGCAGCTTAGGGGGGACCACTGAAGCTTTCTTT. Its protein is CASSLGGTTEAFF.

This sequence joins TRBV5-1 and TRBJ1-5; perhaps TRBD1 as D (5 bases). There are 15 residues in the CDR3. The germline V and J ends were trimmed by 4 bases and 1 base, with 12 bases remaining between them. CDR1 and CDR2 (germline): SGHRS, YFSETQ. In DNA form, the CDR3 reads TGCGCCAGCAGCCCCGGGACGGGGAGCAATCAGCCCCAGCATTTT. This encodes CASSPGTGSNQPQHF.

This clone was seen more than once but under ten times. The J gene is TRBJ2-7, the V gene TRBV6-5, with TRBD1 matching over 10 bases. After removal of 6 bases from V and 4 bases from J, the junction contained 9 bases not matched to a gene. The germline CDR1 and CDR2 sequences are MNHEY and SVGAGI. The CDR3 is 15 amino acids. The CDR3, as DNA: TGTGCCAGCAGCCATACGACAGGGGGCAGTTACGAGCAGTACTTC. Its protein is CASSHTTGGSYEQYF.

V is TRBV2 and J is TRBJ1-5, with a weak D call TRBD1 (5 bases). The germline V gene encodes CDR1 SNHLY and CDR2 FYNNEI. Trimming stripped 2 bases from V and 6 bases from J, with 11 bases between. The CDR3 contains 14 residues. Written as DNA, the CDR3 is TGTGCCAGCAGTGAACAGGGCTATAGTCAGCCCCAGCATTTT. It is translated as CASSEQGYSQPQHF. Filled out from reference TRBV2 and TRBJ1-5, the complete variable domain reads EPEVTQTPSHQVTQMGQEVILRCVPISNHLYFYWYRQILGQKVEFLVSFYNNEISEKSEIFDDQFSVERPDGSNFTLKIRSTKLEDSAMYFCASSEQGYSQPQHFGDGTRLSIL.

This clone appeared a few times. The rearrangement joins TRBV5-6 to TRBJ2-3; D remains unclear. V was trimmed by 0 bases and J by 9 bases, leaving 14 bases between them. The CDR3 extends over 14 amino acids. Germline assignment: CDR1 SGHDT and CDR2 YYEEEE. The CDR3 DNA reads TGTGCCAGCAGCTTGGCGACGGCAAGTACGACGCAGTATTTT. Translating it yields CASSLATASTTQYF.